This TCR beta chain originates from a study of beta chain features in type 1 diabetes. TCRB transcripts that were expressed got sequenced, as all of the isolated RNA had been reverse transcribed. This table comes from immunoSEQ multiplex PCR, and its TCRdb copy is limited to in-frame clones, with some not included. The data show a few hundred thousand clones, with approximately 10% seen just once and approximately 0.016% held by the top ten. This clone was recorded a few times. Its antigen is unidentified. The ends lost 4 bases at V and 2 bases at J; junction bases unmatched: 6. The germline V gene encodes CDR1 MDHEN and CDR2 SYDVKM. The CDR3 consists of 15 residues. Study findings and constraints: Shortening of TCRB CDR3s, moderate but significant, appeared in all four CD4+ subsets of Type 1 diabetes patients. The naive, central memory and Treg TCRB repertoires showed an apparent similarity that was greater among patients than among healthy donors. HLA effects on TCRB rearrangement stayed unresolved here. PCR, the amplification step, might favor shorter templates, equally in patients and controls.

The rearrangement uses TRBV28 and TRBJ2-7; 9 nucleotides line up with TRBD1. The sample consisted of naive CD4+ T cells from blood. This sequence was found in a woman aged 30 to 39 in good health. This chain's CDR3 is CASSYGTGRAYEQYF. The CDR3 DNA sequence: TGTGCCAGCAGTTACGGGACAGGGAGAGCCTACGAGCAGTACTTC.